Here is one TCR beta chain with its context. This sample stems from a study of identical twins' blood T cells. Germline CDR1 is SEHNR and CDR2 is FQNEAQ (reference sequence). The CDR3 length is 11 residues. The V end was cut by 3 bases, the J end by 7 bases, with 6 bases between. Sample barcodes were added at both library ends during cDNA synthesis. Per the original data handling: Per-library CDR3 reads ranged roughly 2.2 to 3.6 million; clonotypes, ~90,000 to ~550,000. TCRdb reprocessed the 5' RACE reads via MiXCR and lists one record per CDR3 protein. TCRdb assigned the V and J calls; the authors' analysis was not used. The table has a few hundred thousand distinct CDR3 sequences, about 28% seen once.

V and J are TRBV7-9 and TRBJ1-1; D gene uncertain. The source is a woman aged 18 to 55 in good health. Source material: PBMCs. The CDR3 coding sequence is TGTGCCAGCAGCTTTTGGGGTGAAGCTTTCTTT. Protein: CASSFWGEAFF.